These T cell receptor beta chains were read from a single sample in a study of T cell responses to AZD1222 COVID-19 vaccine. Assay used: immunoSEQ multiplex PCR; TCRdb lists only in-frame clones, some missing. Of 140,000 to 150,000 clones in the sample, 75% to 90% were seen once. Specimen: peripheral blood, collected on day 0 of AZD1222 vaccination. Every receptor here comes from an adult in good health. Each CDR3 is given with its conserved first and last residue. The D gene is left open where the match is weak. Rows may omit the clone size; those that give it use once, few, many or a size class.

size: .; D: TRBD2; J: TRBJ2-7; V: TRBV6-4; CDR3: CASRGTSGVYEQYF; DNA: TGTGCCAGCAGGGGGACTAGCGGCGTCTACGAGCAGTACTTC
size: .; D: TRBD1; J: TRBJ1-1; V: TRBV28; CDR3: CASSFGEGTDTEAFF; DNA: TGTGCCAGCAGTTTTGGGGAGGGGACAGACACTGAAGCTTTCTTT
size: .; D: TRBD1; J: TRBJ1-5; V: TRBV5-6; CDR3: CASSHRTGLNQPQHF; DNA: TGTGCCAGCAGCCACAGGACAGGATTAAATCAGCCCCAGCATTTT
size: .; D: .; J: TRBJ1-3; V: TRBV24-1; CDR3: CATSDSSGNTIYF; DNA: TGTGCCACCAGTGACTCCTCTGGAAACACCATATATTTT
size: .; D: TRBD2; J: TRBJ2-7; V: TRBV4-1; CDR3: CASSQERTSGSKEQYF; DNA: TGCGCCAGCAGCCAAGAACGGACTAGCGGGAGTAAGGAGCAGTACTTC
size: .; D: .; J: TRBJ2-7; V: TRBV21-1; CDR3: CASSKEGEYF; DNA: TGTGCCAGCAGCAAGGAGGGAGAGTACTTC
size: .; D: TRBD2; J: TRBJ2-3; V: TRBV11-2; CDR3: CASSLTLAGGQTQYF; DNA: TGTGCCAGCAGCTTAACGCTAGCGGGAGGGCAAACGCAGTATTTT
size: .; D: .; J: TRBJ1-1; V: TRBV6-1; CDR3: CASSEHQARAFF; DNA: TGTGCCAGCAGTGAACATCAGGCCCGGGCTTTCTTT
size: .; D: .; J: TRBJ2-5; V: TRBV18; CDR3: CASSPASGALGKETQYF; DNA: TGTGCCAGCTCACCGGCATCTGGGGCCCTCGGGAAGGAGACCCAGTACTTC
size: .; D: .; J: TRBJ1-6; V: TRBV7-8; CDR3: CASSLDSPLHF; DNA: TGTGCCAGCAGCTTAGATTCACCCCTCCACTTT
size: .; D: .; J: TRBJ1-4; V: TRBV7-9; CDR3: CASSLGGQSTNEKLFF; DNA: TGTGCCAGCAGCTTAGGGGGACAATCAACTAATGAAAAACTGTTTTTT
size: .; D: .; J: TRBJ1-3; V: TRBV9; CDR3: CATGSSGNTIYF; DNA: TGTGCCACAGGGAGCTCGGGAAACACCATATATTTT
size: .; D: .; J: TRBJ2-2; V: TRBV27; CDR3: CASRIQPLGSGGELFF; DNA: TGTGCCAGCAGGATACAACCATTAGGGTCAGGCGGGGAGCTGTTTTTT
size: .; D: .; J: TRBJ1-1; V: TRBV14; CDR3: CASSGKRNTEAFF; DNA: TGTGCCAGCAGCGGGAAGCGGAACACTGAAGCTTTCTTT
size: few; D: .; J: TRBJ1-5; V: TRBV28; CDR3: CASSPTPGGNQPQHF; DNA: TGTGCCAGCAGTCCTACCCCCGGGGGCAATCAGCCCCAGCATTTT
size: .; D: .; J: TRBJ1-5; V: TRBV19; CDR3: CASSSWPGYSNQPQHF; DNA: TGTGCCAGTAGTAGTTGGCCGGGGTATAGCAATCAGCCCCAGCATTTT
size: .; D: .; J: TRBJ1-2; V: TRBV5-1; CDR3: CASSPPNVGFGYTF; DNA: TGCGCCAGCAGCCCTCCGAATGTGGGCTTTGGCTACACCTTC
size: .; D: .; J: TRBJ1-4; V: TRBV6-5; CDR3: CASSFQERGEKLFF; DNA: TGTGCCAGCAGTTTCCAAGAACGCGGAGAAAAACTGTTTTTT
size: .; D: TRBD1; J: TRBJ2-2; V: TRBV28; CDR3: CASSLSGTVTGELFF; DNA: TGTGCCAGCAGTTTATCCGGGACAGTGACCGGGGAGCTGTTTTTT
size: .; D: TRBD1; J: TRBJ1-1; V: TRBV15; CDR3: CATSSPTGHTEAFF; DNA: TGTGCCACCAGCAGTCCGACAGGGCACACTGAAGCTTTCTTT
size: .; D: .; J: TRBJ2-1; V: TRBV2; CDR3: CASKVVNTGGEQFF; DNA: TGTGCCAGCAAGGTAGTAAACACCGGGGGTGAGCAGTTCTTC
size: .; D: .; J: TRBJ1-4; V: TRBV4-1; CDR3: CASSQGTRMYEKLFF; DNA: TGCGCCAGCAGCCAAGGGACGAGGATGTATGAAAAACTGTTTTTT
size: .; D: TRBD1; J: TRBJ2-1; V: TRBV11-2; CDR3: CASSLATGTPTQKKTEQFF; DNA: TGTGCCAGCAGCTTAGCGACAGGGACGCCAACACAGAAAAAGACCGAGCAGTTCTTC
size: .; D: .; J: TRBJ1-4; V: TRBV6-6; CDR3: CASSDDRSNEKLFF; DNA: TGTGCCAGCAGCGATGACAGGTCTAATGAAAAACTGTTTTTT
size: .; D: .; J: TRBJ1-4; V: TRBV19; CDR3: CASSRITTNEKLFF; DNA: TGTGCCAGTAGTCGTATTACAACTAATGAAAAACTGTTTTTT
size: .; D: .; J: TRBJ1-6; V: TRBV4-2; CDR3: CASSQGSAGGSDSPLHF; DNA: TGTGCCAGCAGCCAAGGTTCGGCAGGCGGTTCTGACTCACCCCTCCACTTT
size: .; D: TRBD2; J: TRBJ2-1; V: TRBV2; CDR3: CASSGPGLATYNEQFF; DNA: TGTGCCAGCAGTGGGCCGGGACTAGCGACGTACAATGAGCAGTTCTTC
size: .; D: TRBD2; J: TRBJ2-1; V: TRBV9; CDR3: CASSAGLAAYNEQFF; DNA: TGTGCCAGCAGCGCTGGACTAGCGGCCTACAATGAGCAGTTCTTC
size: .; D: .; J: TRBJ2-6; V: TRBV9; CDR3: CASSAVSGANVLTF; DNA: TGTGCCAGCAGCGCCGTGTCTGGGGCCAACGTCCTGACTTTC
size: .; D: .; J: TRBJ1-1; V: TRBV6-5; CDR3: CASSSLGAEAFF; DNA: TGTGCCAGCAGTTCCCTCGGAGCTGAGGCTTTCTTT
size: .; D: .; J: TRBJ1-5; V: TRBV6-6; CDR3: CASTGTLNQPQHF; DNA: TGTGCCAGCACCGGGACGCTCAATCAGCCCCAGCATTTT